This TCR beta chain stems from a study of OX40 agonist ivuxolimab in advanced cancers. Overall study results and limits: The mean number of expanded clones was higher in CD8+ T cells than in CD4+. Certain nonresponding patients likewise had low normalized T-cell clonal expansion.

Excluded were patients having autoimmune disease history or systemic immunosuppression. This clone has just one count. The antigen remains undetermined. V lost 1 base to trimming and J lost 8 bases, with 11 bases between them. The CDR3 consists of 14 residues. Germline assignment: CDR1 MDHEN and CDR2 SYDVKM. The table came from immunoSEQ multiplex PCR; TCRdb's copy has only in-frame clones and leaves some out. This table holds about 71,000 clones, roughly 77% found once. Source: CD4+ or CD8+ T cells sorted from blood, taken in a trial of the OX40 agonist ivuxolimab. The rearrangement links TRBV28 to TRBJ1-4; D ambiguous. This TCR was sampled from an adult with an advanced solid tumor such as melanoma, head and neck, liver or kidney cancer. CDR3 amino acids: CASSLSTEKEKLFF. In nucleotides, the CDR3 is TGTGCCAGCAGTTTATCCACCGAGAAGGAAAAACTGTTTTTT.